The T cell receptor beta chain under discussion was sequenced for a study of T cell clonotyping in hematopoietic cell transplantation. This table comes from immunoSEQ multiplex PCR, and its TCRdb copy is limited to in-frame clones, with some not included. In the table there are a few thousand clones, under 20% of which are singletons. This CDR3 contains 15 residues. V shed 0 bases and J shed 4 bases, with 13 bases lying between them. Germline loops: CDR1 SGHRS, CDR2 YFSETQ. The sequencing here drew on PBMCs, taken 180 days after allogeneic stem cell transplant. This clonotype was obtained from a male patient in his late teens or twenties who had an allogeneic stem cell transplant, so the T cells may come from the graft donor. Some clones in this sample may be carry-over from other donors' samples. The chain uses TRBV5-1 and TRBJ1-2; maybe TRBD1 (5 bases). CDR3 protein: CASSLGRASGYGYTF. CDR3 sequence (DNA): TGCGCCAGCAGCTTGGGCAGGGCAAGCGGCTATGGCTACACCTTC.